The 27 T cell receptor beta chains below come from one sample, sequenced in a study of T cells in Graves' hyperthyroidism and ophthalmopathy. Amplified TCR beta CDR3 regions derived from RNA transcripts. The HTBI primer set served for first-round RT-PCR of the TCR CDR3. TCRdb re-called the multiplex PCR reads with MiXCR, one entry per CDR3 protein. There are some 440,000 distinct CDR3 sequences in the sample; 15% to 17% occur only once, and approximately 7.5% lies in the top ten. Sequencing was done on a sample of blood. The receptors were sampled from a woman aged 18-29 years with Graves' hyperthyroidism.

Many counts were recorded for this clonotype. This chain uses TRBV6-1 with TRBJ1-4; 7 bases match TRBD1. Germline lookup yields CDR1 MNHNS and CDR2 SASEGT. Losses at the gene ends were 5 bases for V and 5 bases for J; bases not matched to a gene: 5. The CDR3 extends over 14 amino acids. CDR3: CASSRGQINEKLFF. The CDR3, as DNA: TGTGCCAGCAGTAGGGGACAGATAAATGAAAAACTGTTTTTT.

This clonotype was seen once. The rearrangement links TRBV9 to TRBJ2-7, with D possibly being TRBD1 or TRBD2 (6 bases each). V gave up 4 bases and J gave up 8 bases, with 10 bases separating them. The CDR3 length is 11 residues. CDR1 is SGDLS and CDR2 is YYNGEE in the germline V gene. Here the CDR3 DNA reads TGTGCCAGCAGCCTCGGGGGCAAGCAGTACTTC. This codes for CASSLGGKQYF. The full variable domain, in which reference TRBV9 and TRBJ2-7 provide the parts outside the CDR3, is DSGVTQTPKHLITATGQRVTLRCSPRSGDLSVYWYQQSLDQGLQFLIQYYNGEERAKGNILERFSAQQFPDLHSELNLSSLELGDSALYFCASSLGGKQYFGPGTRLTVT.

This clonotype was observed at least ten times. The V and J genes are TRBV28 and TRBJ2-4; D is undetermined. CDR1 and CDR2 from the germline V gene are MDHEN and SYDVKM. Trimming took 2 bases from V and 8 from J, leaving 13 bases between them. The length of the CDR3 is 14 residues. The CDR3 nucleotides read TGTGCCAGCAGTTTACCCGGCAGCTGGGACATTCAGTACTTC. This sequence encodes CASSLPGSWDIQYF.

This clonotype was detected many times. The chain joins TRBV6-1 to TRBJ1-5, with D uncertain. The ends were cut back, 5 bases at V and 0 bases at J, with 14 bases in the middle. The CDR3 extends over 16 amino acids. Germline lookup yields CDR1 MNHNS and CDR2 SASEGT. CDR3: CASSLHAWDSNQPQHF. Here the CDR3 DNA reads TGTGCCAGCAGTCTCCACGCGTGGGATAGCAATCAGCCCCAGCATTTT.

The genes are TRBV20-1 and TRBJ1-5; perhaps TRBD1 as D (6 bases). CDR1 and CDR2 from the germline V gene are DFQATT and SNEGSKA (reference sequence). Trimming took 1 base from V and 6 from J, leaving 10 bases between them. CDR3 length: 13 amino acids. CDR3 sequence: CSARVQGRQPQHF. In DNA form, the CDR3 reads TGCAGTGCTAGAGTACAGGGACGTCAGCCCCAGCATTTT.

This clonotype was seen just once. A read error may explain this, as a much larger clone is one base away. The chain has TRBV12-3 or TRBV12-4 and TRBJ1-4; D uncertain. The CDR3 runs to 14 residues. The CDR3 coding sequence is TGTGCCAGCAGTTGGGGTGCAACTAATGAAAAACTGGTTTTT. Translating it yields CASSWGATNEKLVF.

The sample holds many counts of this clonotype. The chain couples TRBV28 to TRBJ1-5; TRBD1 is a possible D gene (6 bases). CDR3 length: 14 residues. The V and J ends lost 6 bases and 3 bases respectively, with 12 bases between them. Germline loops: CDR1 MDHEN, CDR2 SYDVKM. CDR3 residues: CASRSTGINQPQHF. The CDR3 DNA is TGTGCCAGCAGATCCACAGGGATCAATCAGCCCCAGCATTTT.

The V and J genes are TRBV6-2 or TRBV6-3 and TRBJ2-1, with TRBD1 matching 11 bases. The ends lost 5 bases at V and 3 bases at J; junction bases unmatched: 6. Germline V CDR1 and CDR2: MNHEY, SVGEGT. This CDR3 is 16 amino acids long. The CDR3 nucleotides are TGTGCCAGCAGTAGATCCGGGACAGGGGGCTACAATGAGCAGTTCTTC. Translation: CASSRSGTGGYNEQFF.

This clonotype was counted many times. V is TRBV2 and J is TRBJ1-6; perhaps TRBD1 as D (6 bases). Trimming stripped 1 base from V and 9 bases from J, with 16 bases between. Germline CDR1 is SNHLY and CDR2 is FYNNEI. The CDR3 contains 16 residues. The CDR3 region is CASSEVSTGIGSPLHF. CDR3 DNA sequence: TGTGCCAGCAGTGAAGTGTCGACAGGTATCGGTTCACCCCTCCACTTT.

This clonotype showed up many times. V and J are TRBV2 and TRBJ2-7, with 9 positions matching TRBD1. The ends lost 6 bases at V and 5 bases at J; junction bases unmatched: 5. The germline CDR1 and CDR2 sequences are SNHLY and FYNNEI. This CDR3 contains 13 residues. CDR3 nucleotide sequence: TGTGCCAGCAGGGGACAGGGTGGCGACGAGCAGTACTTC. This encodes CASRGQGGDEQYF.

This chain links TRBV7-9 with TRBJ1-2; TRBD1 matches 8 bases. Per germline, CDR1 SEHNR and CDR2 FQNEAQ (reference sequence). With V trimmed by 4 bases and J by 4 bases, 5 bases remained unmatched. The CDR3 has 14 residues. The CDR3 coding sequence is TGTGCCAGCAGCTCGACAGGGGCCCGCTATGGCTACACCTTC. It encodes CASSSTGARYGYTF. The full variable domain, with the rest looked up from reference TRBV7-9 and TRBJ1-2, is DTGVSQNPRHKITKRGQNVTFRCDPISEHNRLYWYRQTLGQGPEFLTYFQNEAQLEKSRLLSDRFSAERPKGSFSTLEIQRTEQGDSAMYLCASSSTGARYGYTFGSGTRLTVV.

This clonotype occurred a few times. The chain has TRBV7-2 and TRBJ2-7; TRBD2 agrees at 9 bases. CDR1 and CDR2 (germline): SGHTA, FQGNSA. V was pared by 1 base and J by 7 bases, with 14 bases of the junction left unmatched. The CDR3 has 17 amino acids. CDR3 residues: CASSLGGVAGDVREQYF. The CDR3 coding sequence is TGTGCCAGCAGCTTAGGAGGGGTAGCGGGAGATGTGAGAGAGCAGTACTTC.

In its sample, this clonotype was seen many times. The chain employs TRBV9 and TRBJ2-3; TRBD1 aligns across 7 bases. This CDR3 region has 15 residues. With V trimmed by 4 bases and J by 6 bases, 11 bases remained unmatched. CDR1 is SGDLS and CDR2 is YYNGEE in the germline V gene. The CDR3 region has the DNA TGTGCCAGCAGCCCAACCTCCGACAGGGTTGATACGCAGTATTTT. As protein: CASSPTSDRVDTQYF.

This clonotype came up many times. The chain recombines TRBV13 with TRBJ2-3; no clear D. The CDR3 contains 12 residues. CDR1 and CDR2 from the germline V gene are PRHDT and FYEKMQ (reference sequence). Trimming shortened V by 3 bases and J by 4 bases, and 5 bases separated the two germline ends. CDR3 bases: TGTGCCAGCAGCTTCGGGCCAGATACGCAGTATTTT. Encoded protein: CASSFGPDTQYF.

This clonotype was counted many times. The rearrangement links TRBV5-1 to TRBJ1-1, with no clear D. From germline, CDR1 is SGHRS and CDR2 YFSETQ. V lost 1 base and J lost 8, with 12 bases in between. The CDR3 spans 13 residues. The CDR3 DNA follows: TGCGCCAGCAGCTTGAGGGTTCAAGACGAAGCTTTCTTT. This gives the protein CASSLRVQDEAFF.

This clonotype has a count of ten or more. The genes are TRBV7-9 and TRBJ2-6; no clear D gene. Germline loops: CDR1 SEHNR, CDR2 FQNEAQ (reference sequence). V was trimmed by 2 bases and J by 0 bases, leaving 8 bases between them. The CDR3 is made up of 16 amino acids. Here the CDR3 DNA reads TGTGCCAGCAGCTTACCCCGGAGCTCTGGGGCCAACGTCCTGACTTTC. Translating gives CASSLPRSSGANVLTF.

This clonotype was recorded at least ten times. The rearrangement links TRBV27 to TRBJ2-7; possible D gene TRBD2, 6 bases. The germline CDR1 and CDR2 sequences are MNHEY and SMNVEV (reference sequence). The length of the CDR3 is 13 residues. Deletions cut 6 bases from V and 0 bases from J, with 9 bases between. DNA for the CDR3: TGTGCCAGCAGACCGACTAGCTCCTACGAGCAGTACTTC. Amino acid sequence: CASRPTSSYEQYF.

This chain joins TRBV5-1 and TRBJ1-1; D is uncertain. Germline V lookup: CDR1 SGHRS, CDR2 YFSETQ. The CDR3 totals 14 residues. V was pared by 1 base and J by 3 bases, with 10 bases between. This chain's CDR3 is CASSLIGKDTEAFF. In nucleotides, the CDR3 is TGCGCCAGCAGCTTGATAGGGAAGGACACTGAAGCTTTCTTT. Full variable domain (missing parts from reference TRBV5-1 and TRBJ1-1): KAGVTQTPRYLIKTRGQQVTLSCSPISGHRSVSWYQQTPGQGLQFLFEYFSETQRNKGNFPGRFSGRQFSNSRSEMNVSTLELGDSALYLCASSLIGKDTEAFFGQGTRLTVV.

Turning to this clonotype: This sequence may be a read error, since a much larger clone differs from it by one base. This chain connects TRBV3-1 to TRBJ1-2, with 8 nucleotides matching TRBD1. This CDR3 comprises 15 residues. Germline CDR1 and CDR2: LGHDT and YNNKEL (reference sequence). The CDR3, as DNA: TGTGCCAACAGCCCACCGGGACAGGAGTATATCGGCTACACCTTC. This encodes CANSPPGQEYIGYTF.

About this clonotype: A read error may account for a junction end that differs from germline. The J gene is TRBJ2-1, the V gene TRBV18; possibly TRBD1 for D (6 bases). CDR3 length equals 14 residues. CDR1 and CDR2 (germline): KGHSH, LQKENI. The CDR3 is CVSSVRGKYNEQFF. CDR3 nucleotide sequence: TGTGTCAGCTCAGTCAGGGGCAAGTACAATGAGCAGTTCTTC.

This clonotype was seen ten or more times. The rearrangement joins TRBV7-8 to TRBJ2-3, with 9 bases lining up with TRBD1. V shed 5 bases and J 4 bases; nucleotides not matched to a gene: 7. This CDR3 is 15 amino acids long. Germline CDR1 SGHVS, CDR2 FQNEAQ. This chain's CDR3 is CASSPRTGVPDTQYF. The DNA for the CDR3 is TGTGCCAGCAGCCCCCGGACAGGGGTCCCAGATACGCAGTATTTT.

The table lists this clonotype with many counts. The chain links TRBV10-1 to TRBJ1-3; D remains unclear. CDR1 is WNHNN, CDR2 SYGVQD, per germline (reference sequence). The CDR3 is 18 amino acids. V was cut by 9 bases and J by 0 bases, with 24 bases left in between. The CDR3 loop reads CARSLDPRATCSGNTIYF. Written as DNA, the CDR3 is TGCGCCAGGAGCCTGGACCCAAGGGCGACTTGCTCTGGAAACACCATATATTTT.

This clonotype was seen a few times. V usage is TRBV20-1 and J usage is TRBJ1-1, with D hard to call. V lost 3 bases to trimming and J lost 6 bases, with 8 bases between them. The CDR3 sequence is 11 residues long. Germline-derived CDR1 and CDR2 are DFQATT and SNEGSKA (reference sequence). CDR3 coding DNA: TGCAGTGCTAGTGGAGAGCCTGAAGCTTTCTTT. Protein: CSASGEPEAFF.

This clonotype was detected ten times or more. The rearrangement joins TRBV28 to TRBJ2-4; D is unclear. This CDR3 is 15 amino acids long. In germline, CDR1 is MDHEN, CDR2 SYDVKM. Trimming cost V 5 bases and J 3 bases, with 14 bases left between them. As DNA, the CDR3 is TGTGCCAGCAGTCCGACGCGGCTGAGCAAAAACATTCAGTACTTC. It encodes CASSPTRLSKNIQYF.

This clonotype was recorded many times. The V call is TRBV7-3, the J call TRBJ2-5, with D unresolved. The CDR3 contains 13 residues. Trimming shortened V by 5 bases and J by 1 base, and 8 bases separated the two germline ends. CDR1 SGHTA and CDR2 FQGTGA come from the germline V gene. The CDR3 here is CASSPASQETQYF. In nucleotides, the CDR3 is TGTGCCAGCAGCCCCGCTAGCCAAGAGACCCAGTACTTC.

This clonotype was observed a handful of times. The V gene is TRBV6-6, the J gene TRBJ1-6; 8 bases are shared with TRBD1. The CDR3 sequence is 21 residues long. J was trimmed by 8 bases and V by 2 bases; bases with no gene match: 23. Germline CDR1 is MNHNY and CDR2 is SVGAGI (reference sequence). The CDR3 region is CASSYRLGAGGERGRHSPLHF. CDR3 coding DNA: TGTGCCAGCAGTTACCGCCTAGGGGCAGGGGGCGAAAGGGGCCGACATTCACCCCTCCACTTT.

This clonotype was picked up many times. V is TRBV12-3 or TRBV12-4 and J is TRBJ2-3, with D perhaps TRBD2 (5 bases). The CDR3 covers 15 residues. Trimming stripped 8 bases from V and 1 base from J, with 16 bases between. The CDR3 DNA reads as TGTGCCAGCGCCACGGGGTCCCAAGGCACAGATACGCAGTATTTT. Encoded protein: CASATGSQGTDTQYF.